This is a list of T cell receptor beta chains from one sample in a study of patients and donors after allogeneic stem cell transplantation. MiXCR, applied by TCRdb to the RT-PCR reads, yields one record per CDR3 protein. The sample has about 960,000 distinct CDR3 sequences; roughly 17% are singletons. Material for sequencing was blood, either unsorted or a sorted T cell fraction (not recorded which). The receptors were gathered from a human donor who was either an allogeneic HSCT recipient or a stem cell or donor lymphocyte infusion donor (not recorded which). It is not recorded whose cells these are; they may come from a transplant donor. Each CDR3 is given with its conserved first and last residue. The D gene is left open where the match is weak. Part of the rows lack a size; the others show once, few, many or a class for expanded clones.

j_gene | v_gene | abundance | d_gene | CDR3nt | CDR3aa
TRBJ2-3 | TRBV11-2 | . | TRBD2 | TGTGCCAGCAGCTTAGAACTAGCGGGGGGCCGCACCCGCACAGATACGCAGTATTTT | CASSLELAGGRTRTDTQYF
TRBJ2-2 | TRBV6-5 | . | . | TGTGCCAGCAGTTCCGTCCTGAACACCGGGGAGCTGTTTTTT | CASSSVLNTGELFF
TRBJ1-2 | TRBV4-3 | . | TRBD1 | TGCGCCAGCAGCCAAGGGGAACAGGGGCTTGGCTACACCTTC | CASSQGEQGLGYTF
TRBJ2-1 | TRBV3-1 | few | . | TGTGCCAGCAGCCGCGACCCGCTAGCCGGTTACTCCTACAATGAGCAGTTCTTC | CASSRDPLAGYSYNEQFF
TRBJ2-1 | TRBV29-1 | few | TRBD2 | TGCAGCGCCCAGGGGGGACTAGCGGGAGCGGGCAATGAGCAGTTCTTC | CSAQGGLAGAGNEQFF
TRBJ2-2 | TRBV7-2 | . | . | TGTGCCAGCAGCCAACAGGGAGAGCCGAACACCGGGGAGCTGTTTTTT | CASSQQGEPNTGELFF
TRBJ1-2 | TRBV6-1 | . | . | TGTGCCAGCAGACTTGGGGTCGGGGACGATTACTCTGGCTACACCTTC | CASRLGVGDDYSGYTF
TRBJ2-2 | TRBV12-3/TRBV12-4 | many | . | TGTGCCAGCAGTTCCCGGTGGGTTAGGATCACCGGGGAGCTGTTTTTT | CASSSRWVRITGELFF
TRBJ2-1 | TRBV4-2 | . | TRBD2 | TGTGCCAGCAGCCAAGTCCCCCCTAGCGGGGTCGGGGAGCAGTTCTTC | CASSQVPPSGVGEQFF
TRBJ2-2 | TRBV20-1 | . | TRBD2 | TGCAGTGCTAGTTCGCGGGGGGCCGTGTCCGGGGAGCTGTTTTTT | CSASSRGAVSGELFF
TRBJ2-5 | TRBV7-9 | many | . | TGTGCCAGCAGCTTAGCGAACCAGAGGGAGACCCAGTACTTC | CASSLANQRETQYF
TRBJ2-7 | TRBV28 | few | . | TGTGCCAGCAGTTCAGCCGGGACGGGAGCCTACGAGCAGTACTTC | CASSSAGTGAYEQYF
TRBJ2-7 | TRBV9 | few | . | TGTGCCAGCAGCGTAGATGGCAGGGGAGCCTACGAGCAGTACTTC | CASSVDGRGAYEQYF
TRBJ2-7 | TRBV12-3/TRBV12-4 | many | . | TGTGCCAGCAGTTTAAGATTAGGAACAGGCCGTATATGGTACGAGCAGTACTTC | CASSLRLGTGRIWYEQYF
TRBJ1-2 | TRBV20-1 | few | . | TGCAGTGCTAGAGATACTCAGAGCAACTATGGCTACACCTTC | CSARDTQSNYGYTF
TRBJ2-1 | TRBV7-9 | . | TRBD1 | TGTGCCAGCAGCTCGGGACAGGGGCTAGACAATGAGCAGTTCTTC | CASSSGQGLDNEQFF
TRBJ2-3 | TRBV20-1 | many | . | TGCAGTGCTAGTCCCGCGGATACGCAGTATTTT | CSASPADTQYF
TRBJ2-3 | TRBV20-1 | few | . | TGCAGTGCGCCGGGCGATACGCAGTATTTT | CSAPGDTQYF
TRBJ2-7 | TRBV6-5 | few | TRBD1 | TGTGCCAGCAGTTTACCCTCCGGACGGGACAGCGAGCAGTACTTC | CASSLPSGRDSEQYF
TRBJ2-7 | TRBV20-1 | . | TRBD2 | TGCAGTGCTCCCGGGACTAGCGGGGGCCTCTTATCCTACGAGCAGTACTTC | CSAPGTSGGLLSYEQYF
TRBJ2-3 | TRBV20-1 | . | . | TGCAGTGCTAGAGATCGACACAGCACAGATACGCAGTATTTT | CSARDRHSTDTQYF
TRBJ2-1 | TRBV2 | few | . | TGTGCCAGCAGCGTAACCGGGACCTCACTCTCCTACAATGAGCAGTTCTTC | CASSVTGTSLSYNEQFF
TRBJ2-5 | TRBV29-1 | . | . | TGCAGCGTTGTCTCGCCCCGGGCATACTCCCAAGAGACCCAGTACTTC | CSVVSPRAYSQETQYF
TRBJ1-1 | TRBV6-1 | . | . | TGTGCCAGCAGAAAGCCGGGACGGATGAACACTGAAGCTTTCTTT | CASRKPGRMNTEAFF
TRBJ2-1 | TRBV11-2 | . | TRBD1 | TGTGCCAGCAGCTTATGGACAGGGGTCAATGAGCAGTTCTTC | CASSLWTGVNEQFF
TRBJ1-1 | TRBV12-3/TRBV12-4 | many | . | TGTGCCAGCAGTTTAAGGGTGGGTGAAGCTTTCTTT | CASSLRVGEAFF
TRBJ2-5 | TRBV24-1 | few | . | TGTGCCACCAGCTCGACAGATCTCTCCGAGACCCAGTACTTC | CATSSTDLSETQYF
TRBJ1-1 | TRBV29-1 | many | TRBD1 | TGCAGCGTAGACAGGGATTTGACTGAAGCTTTCTTT | CSVDRDLTEAFF
TRBJ1-1 | TRBV7-3 | many | TRBD1 | TGTGCCAGCAGCTTTGGGGGGACAGCTAAAGCTTTCTTT | CASSFGGTAKAFF
TRBJ1-1 | TRBV2 | . | TRBD1 | TGTGCCAGCAGCGAGGACAGGCTTTGGGGAGGCTCTGAAGCTTTCTTT | CASSEDRLWGGSEAFF
TRBJ2-1 | TRBV27 | . | TRBD2 | TGTGCCAGCAGTCTCTACCCCCAACTAGCGGGAAGCGGTAATGAGCAGTTCTTC | CASSLYPQLAGSGNEQFF
TRBJ1-1 | TRBV20-1 | few | . | TGCAGTGTTAAAGGGGAACCAGCTGTGAACACTGAAGCTTTCTTT | CSVKGEPAVNTEAFF
TRBJ1-2 | TRBV7-2 | . | . | TGTGCCAGCAGCCCAATAATGGTGCACTCCTCTTATGGCTACACCTTC | CASSPIMVHSSYGYTF
TRBJ1-1 | TRBV4-3 | few | TRBD1 | TGCGCCAGCAGTCCCCGACAGGGGGCCACTGAAGCTTTCTTT | CASSPRQGATEAFF
TRBJ1-1 | TRBV7-2 | many | TRBD1 | TGTGCCAGCAGCCATGCCAGGGGGAGGAACACTGAAGCTTTCTTT | CASSHARGRNTEAFF
TRBJ2-5 | TRBV2 | . | . | TGTGCCAGCAGTGAAGGGACGGCTAAAGAGACCCAGTACTTC | CASSEGTAKETQYF
TRBJ2-5 | TRBV6-1 | few | . | TGTGCCAGCAGTATGGGACGGGCCCTCCAAGAGACCCAGTACTTC | CASSMGRALQETQYF
TRBJ1-1 | TRBV20-1 | few | . | TGCAGTGCTAGAGACCCTGTGGGACGGACATTTGAAGCTTTCTTT | CSARDPVGRTFEAFF
TRBJ2-3 | TRBV3-1 | . | . | TGTGCCAGCAGCCAGCCGGGAGTGGCAGATACGCAGTATTTT | CASSQPGVADTQYF
TRBJ1-1 | TRBV12-3/TRBV12-4 | many | . | TGTGCCAGCAGTTTAGCGCGAGCGAACACTGAAGCTTTCTTT | CASSLARANTEAFF
TRBJ2-1 | TRBV5-1 | many | TRBD2 | TGCGCCAGCAGCCCGGACGGAAGCGGGGGGGCCTACAATGAGCAGTTCTTC | CASSPDGSGGAYNEQFF
TRBJ2-4 | TRBV20-1 | . | . | TGCAGTGCTAGAGGGACTATGACGGACATTCAGTACTTC | CSARGTMTDIQYF
TRBJ2-2 | TRBV4-1 | . | . | TGCGCCAGCAGCCAGCCACTCTCGGGGGAGCTGTTTTTT | CASSQPLSGELFF